This T cell receptor (beta chain) was recovered during a study of identical twins. Whole-study results and caveats: For cord blood, abundant beta clonotypes had fewer insertions, unlike memory repertoires, which showed none.

Healthy Caucasians were all of the donors. Using its own MiXCR run on the 5' RACE reads, TCRdb lists one record per CDR3 protein. In the table there are around 1.7 million distinct CDR3 sequences, around 33% of which are singletons. Looked up from germline, CDR1 is MDHEN and CDR2 is SYDVKM. This CDR3 comprises 14 residues. V was trimmed by 1 base and J by 6 bases, leaving 11 bases between them. Turning to this clonotype: No antigen is known for it.

The source of this sequence is a newborn girl in good health. This chain links TRBV28 with TRBJ2-3; no definite D call. Sequencing was carried out using cord blood. CDR3 nucleotides: TGTGCCAGCAGTTTATTGACCGGCTCGGATACGCAGTATTTT. Translation gives CASSLLTGSDTQYF.